This is a list of T cell receptor beta chains from one sample in a study of cytomegalovirus exposure and HLA in healthy donors. Generated by immunoSEQ multiplex PCR, the TCRdb table keeps only in-frame clones and is missing some. The sample lists hundreds of thousands of clones, approximately 90% seen once, with about 2.5% in the top ten. The specimen was PBMCs. The receptors were gathered from a woman under 30 in good health and CMV-seronegative. CDR3s include the opening cysteine and the closing phenylalanine or tryptophan. A D gene is named only where the DNA matches it firmly. The size entry is marked missing in some rows and otherwise reads once, few, many or a size class.

D	size	J	V	CDR3	DNA
TRBD1	NA	TRBJ1-6	TRBV18	CASSPRQTGQGHSPLHF	TGTGCCAGCTCACCACGCCAAACGGGACAGGGGCATTCACCCCTCCACTTT
NA	NA	TRBJ1-3	TRBV19	CASSIRGDTIYF	TGTGCCAGTAGTATACGCGGAGACACCATATATTTT
NA	NA	TRBJ2-7	TRBV2	CASSLLGSLSSYEQYF	TGTGCCAGCAGTCTTCTCGGGTCTCTGAGCTCCTACGAGCAGTACTTC
TRBD2	NA	TRBJ2-1	TRBV9	CASSETSGDNEQFF	TGTGCCAGCAGCGAGACTAGCGGGGACAATGAGCAGTTCTTC
NA	NA	TRBJ2-5	TRBV6-6	CASRSGTQYF	TGTGCCAGCAGATCCGGGACCCAGTACTTC
TRBD1	NA	TRBJ1-3	TRBV2	CASKRDSNSGNTIYF	TGTGCCAGCAAGAGGGACAGCAACTCTGGAAACACCATATATTTT
TRBD2	once	TRBJ2-5	TRBV4-1	CASSQDGGGEETQYF	TGCGCCAGCAGCCAAGATGGGGGGGGAGAAGAGACCCAGTACTTC
NA	NA	TRBJ1-6	TRBV6-1	CASSEVRNSPLHF	TGTGCCAGCAGTGAAGTCCGTAATTCACCCCTCCACTTT
NA	NA	TRBJ2-7	TRBV2	CAVWGDSNYEQYF	TGTGCCGTGTGGGGGGACTCCAACTACGAGCAGTACTTC
NA	NA	TRBJ1-1	TRBV5-4	CASSLWGVNTEAFF	TGTGCCAGCAGCTTGTGGGGCGTAAACACTGAAGCTTTCTTT
NA	once	TRBJ1-3	TRBV30	CAWTMATGNTIYF	TGTGCCTGGACGATGGCCACTGGAAACACCATATATTTT
TRBD2	NA	TRBJ2-2	TRBV4-2	CASSQETLAGGLLPGELFF	TGTGCCAGCAGCCAAGAGACCCTAGCGGGGGGGCTGTTGCCCGGGGAGCTGTTTTTT
TRBD1	NA	TRBJ1-6	TRBV6-4	CASSEDRNSPLHF	TGTGCCAGCAGTGAGGACAGGAACTCACCCCTCCACTTT
TRBD1	NA	TRBJ1-2	TRBV7-9	CSSSSIDPTGGQTF	TGTTCCAGCAGCTCCATAGACCCGACAGGGGGCCAGACGTTC
NA	NA	TRBJ2-5	TRBV5-6	CASSLLWLETQYF	TGTGCCAGCAGCTTGCTATGGTTGGAGACCCAGTACTTC
NA	once	TRBJ1-1	TRBV5-4	CASSLLGGQGSPEAFF	TGTGCCAGCAGCCTTCTCGGGGGGCAGGGATCTCCTGAAGCTTTCTTT
NA	NA	TRBJ2-2	TRBV14	CASSQDGRMWTGELFF	TGTGCCAGCAGCCAAGATGGTAGAATGTGGACCGGGGAGCTGTTTTTT
NA	NA	TRBJ1-5	TRBV28	CASSSEQGGNQPQHF	TGTGCCAGCAGTTCGGAACAGGGTGGCAATCAGCCCCAGCATTTT
NA	NA	TRBJ2-7	TRBV12-5	CASGLVSDSSSSYEQYF	TGTGCTAGTGGTTTGGTAAGCGACTCTTCGAGCTCCTACGAGCAGTACTTC
TRBD1	NA	TRBJ1-1	TRBV7-9	CASSPSQGRWTEAFF	TGTGCCAGCAGCCCATCACAGGGGCGGTGGACTGAAGCTTTCTTT
NA	NA	TRBJ1-3	TRBV5-1	CASSLQGGYGNTIYF	TGCGCCAGCAGCTTGCAAGGGGGATATGGAAACACCATATATTTT
NA	NA	TRBJ1-1	TRBV7-3	CASSLTGQPNTEAFF	TGTGCCAGCAGCTTAACGGGCCAGCCGAACACTGAAGCTTTCTTT
TRBD1	NA	TRBJ2-7	TRBV9	CASSPRTGNYEQYF	TGTGCCAGCAGCCCTCGGACAGGGAACTACGAGCAGTACTTC
TRBD2	once	TRBJ2-3	TRBV12-5	CASGLVPRGGGGTDTQYF	TGTGCTAGTGGTTTGGTCCCTCGTGGGGGGGGTGGCACAGATACGCAGTATTTT
NA	few	TRBJ1-5	TRBV7-2	CASSLFPGGNQPQHF	TGTGCCAGCAGCTTATTCCCGGGGGGGAATCAGCCCCAGCATTTT
NA	NA	TRBJ1-5	TRBV12-1	CASSGSTGRIRPQHF	TGTGCCAGCAGCGGTTCGACAGGGAGGATTCGGCCCCAGCATTTT
TRBD2	NA	TRBJ2-7	TRBV2	CASTTRAGDLYF	TGTGCCAGCACCACGCGGGCGGGGGACCTATACTTC
NA	NA	TRBJ1-6	TRBV5-4	CASSLVPFNSPLHF	TGTGCCAGCAGCTTGGTTCCGTTTAATTCACCCCTCCACTTT
NA	NA	TRBJ1-1	TRBV5-6	CASSFGNTEAFF	TGTGCCAGCAGCTTCGGTAACACTGAAGCTTTCTTT
TRBD2	NA	TRBJ2-5	TRBV7-6	CASSQSGTSKVDF	TGTGCCAGCAGCCAATCCGGGACTAGCAAGGTCGACTTC
NA	NA	TRBJ1-2	TRBV5-6	CASSFWTVDGYTF	TGTGCCAGCAGCTTCTGGACAGTCGATGGCTACACCTTC
TRBD2	NA	TRBJ2-1	TRBV27	CASTASGPNNEQFF	TGTGCCAGCACGGCTAGCGGGCCAAACAATGAGCAGTTCTTC
NA	NA	TRBJ1-5	TRBV9	CASAGGGDTNQPQHF	TGTGCCAGCGCGGGAGGAGGGGACACTAATCAGCCCCAGCATTTT
NA	NA	TRBJ2-5	TRBV7-2	CASSLDMVAVSLVDF	TGTGCCAGCAGCTTAGATATGGTGGCCGTCTCTCTGGTGGACTTC
TRBD1	NA	TRBJ1-5	TRBV7-9	CASSAGQGAWPQHF	TGTGCCAGCAGCGCCGGACAGGGCGCTTGGCCCCAGCATTTT
NA	NA	TRBJ2-1	TRBV9	CASSVRGGSSSSYNEQFF	TGTGCCAGCAGCGTAAGGGGGGGTAGTTCGAGCTCCTACAATGAGCAGTTCTTC
TRBD1	NA	TRBJ1-2	TRBV10-3	CALSPGGGYGYTF	TGTGCCTTAAGTCCAGGGGGCGGTTATGGCTACACCTTC
TRBD2	NA	TRBJ2-1	TRBV2	CASSGLAGFGEQFF	TGTGCCAGCAGTGGACTAGCGGGGTTCGGGGAGCAGTTCTTC